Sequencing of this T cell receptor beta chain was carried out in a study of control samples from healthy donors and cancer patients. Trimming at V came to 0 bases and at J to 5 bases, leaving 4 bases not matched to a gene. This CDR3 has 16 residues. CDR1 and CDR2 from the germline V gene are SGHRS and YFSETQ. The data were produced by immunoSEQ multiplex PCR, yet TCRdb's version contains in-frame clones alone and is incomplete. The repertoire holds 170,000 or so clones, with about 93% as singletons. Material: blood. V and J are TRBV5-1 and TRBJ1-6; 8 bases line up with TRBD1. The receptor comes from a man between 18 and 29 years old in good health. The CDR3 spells CASSLGAGGNNSPLHF. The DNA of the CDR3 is TGCGCCAGCAGCTTGGGGGCAGGGGGCAATAATTCACCCCTCCACTTT.